This entry lists 20 T cell receptor beta chains sequenced from one sample in a study of blood T cells in healthy people across ages. A J-beta primer mix and a sample-barcoded 5' primer were used in a second PCR of roughly 6 to 11 cycles. MiXCR, run by TCRdb on the 5' RACE reads, gives a single entry per CDR3 protein. The profile shows approximately 880,000 distinct CDR3 sequences, around 48% of them singletons. The sample taken for sequencing was blood. The source is a young man in good health.

The CDR3 reads CASSPLSVPGDTQYF. CDR3 in DNA: TGCGCCAGCAGCCCCCTAAGCGTCCCGGGGGATACGCAGTATTTT. The V call is TRBV4-3, the J call TRBJ2-3; a weak D match, TRBD2 (5 bases). Germline CDR1 reads LGHNA; CDR2 reads YSLEER. Trimming took 4 bases from V and 6 from J, leaving 17 bases between them. The CDR3 extends over 15 amino acids.

V and J are TRBV3-1 and TRBJ2-6; a weak D match, TRBD2 (6 bases). CDR1 LGHDT and CDR2 YNNKEL come from the germline V gene (reference sequence). The CDR3 consists of 20 residues. With 1 base removed from V and 3 bases from J, the gap between germline ends came to 22 bases. DNA for the CDR3: TGTGCCAGCAGCCAAGTCTCCCTCGGGACGGGGGTGAGTGGGGCCAACGTCCTGACTTTC. The encoded protein is CASSQVSLGTGVSGANVLTF. The full variable domain, in which reference TRBV3-1 and TRBJ2-6 provide the parts outside the CDR3, is DTAVSQTPKYLVTQMGNDKSIKCEQNLGHDTMYWYKQDSKKFLKIMFSYNNKELIINETVPNRFSPKSPDKAHLNLHINSLELGDSAVYFCASSQVSLGTGVSGANVLTFGAGSRLTVL.

This clonotype was observed a single time. Just one base apart from a much larger clone, this may be a read error. The CDR3 loop is CASSVEGGYGCTF. CDR3 DNA sequence: TGTGCCAGCAGCGTAGAAGGGGGATATGGCTGCACCTTC. The chain recombines TRBV9 with TRBJ1-2; the D gene is possibly TRBD1 (6 bases). The germline V gene has CDR1 SGDLS and CDR2 YYNGEE. This CDR3 region has 13 residues.

This clonotype has just one count. CDR3 coding DNA: TGTGCCAGCAGCGTAGCCCCGGGGCCGGGGGACATTCAGTACTTC. Amino acid sequence: CASSVAPGPGDIQYF. The chain combines TRBV9 with TRBJ2-4; maybe TRBD2 (6 bases). CDR3 length: 15 residues. V shed 0 bases and J shed 8 bases, with 15 bases lying between them. CDR1 is SGDLS and CDR2 is YYNGEE in the germline V gene.

This chain uses TRBV12-3 or TRBV12-4 with TRBJ2-7, with D perhaps matching TRBD1 or TRBD2 (5 bases each). This CDR3 region has 14 residues. V was cut by 7 bases and J by 7 bases, with 20 bases left in between. The CDR3 reads CASTWGGPYNEQYF. The CDR3 nucleotides read TGTGCCAGCACCTGGGGCGGGCCATACAATGAGCAGTACTTC.

This clonotype has only a few counts. V usage is TRBV14 and J usage is TRBJ2-1, with D tentatively TRBD1 (6 bases). Per the germline V gene, CDR1 is SGHDN and CDR2 is FVKESK. CDR3 length: 15 amino acids. Trimming removed 6 bases from V and 0 bases from J, with 12 bases in between. CDR3 loop: CASSQVGGSYNEQFF. CDR3 nucleotides: TGTGCCAGCAGTCAGGTAGGGGGCTCCTACAATGAGCAGTTCTTC.

The rearrangement links TRBV27 to TRBJ2-7; the D is unclear. Germline V lookup: CDR1 MNHEY, CDR2 SMNVEV (reference sequence). This CDR3 has 13 residues. Trimming stripped 2 bases from V and 3 bases from J, with 8 bases between. CDR3 DNA sequence: TGTGCCAGCAGTTTAACTACGGGCTACGAGCAGTACTTC. Protein sequence: CASSLTTGYEQYF.

CDR3 loop: CASSPLSAGYTF. As DNA, the CDR3 is TGTGCCAGTAGTCCTTTATCCGCTGGCTACACCTTC. V is TRBV19 and J is TRBJ1-2, with D uncertain. The CDR3 covers 12 residues. The ends were cut back, 5 bases at V and 7 bases at J, with 11 bases in the middle. CDR1 LNHDA and CDR2 SQIVND come from the germline V gene (reference sequence).

A few counts support this clonotype. This sequence joins TRBV9 and TRBJ2-5, with 7 positions matching TRBD2. The CDR3 is 14 amino acids. Germline assignment: CDR1 SGDLS and CDR2 YYNGEE. The V segment lost 3 bases and the J segment 4 bases; nucleotides outside the gene matches: 6. The CDR3, as DNA: TGTGCCAGCAGCGATATGGGGGAGGGAGAGACCCAGTACTTC. Protein sequence: CASSDMGEGETQYF.

In this sample, this clonotype turned up a few times. This chain links TRBV5-5 with TRBJ1-6; no clear D. V lost 0 bases and J 6 bases, leaving 7 bases between the germline ends. Germline assignment: CDR1 SGHKS and CDR2 YYEKEE (reference sequence). This CDR3 comprises 14 residues. CDR3 sequence (DNA): TGTGCCAGCAGCTTGGGACACCCTAATTCACCCCTCCACTTT. Its translation is CASSLGHPNSPLHF. The whole variable domain, remainder taken from reference TRBV5-5 and TRBJ1-6, is DAGVTQSPTHLIKTRGQQVTLRCSPISGHKSVSWYQQVLGQGPQFIFQYYEKEERGRGNFPDRFSARQFPNYSSELNVNALLLGDSALYLCASSLGHPNSPLHFGNGTRLTVT.

The CDR3 here is CASSMRTGNFGAFF. For the CDR3, the DNA is TGTGCCAGCAGCATGCGGACAGGGAATTTCGGGGCTTTCTTT. This sequence joins TRBV5-6 and TRBJ1-1; 8 positions match TRBD1. The J segment lost 11 bases and the V segment lost 4 bases, leaving 13 bases of the junction unmatched. Germline V gene lookup returns CDR1 SGHDT and CDR2 YYEEEE. The length of the CDR3 is 14 residues.

This clonotype was recorded only once. The chain carries TRBV30 and TRBJ2-5, with 7 bases aligning to TRBD1. The junction had 12 bases not matched to a gene; V was cut back by 3 bases and J by 11 bases. The CDR3 consists of 13 residues. The germline gives CDR1 GTSNPN, CDR2 SVGIG (reference sequence). CDR3 nucleotide sequence: TGTGCCTGGAGCGGTAGGCGGCAGGGGGAGCAGTACTTC. Translating gives CAWSGRRQGEQYF. Looking up the rest from reference TRBV30 and TRBJ2-5 gives the full variable domain: SQTIHQWPATLVQPVGSPLSLECTVEGTSNPNLYWYRQAAGRGLQLLFYSVGIGQISSEVPQNLSASRPQDRQFILSSKKLLLSDSGFYLCAWSGRRQGEQYFGPGTRLLVL.

The V and J genes are TRBV4-3 and TRBJ2-1; D gene ambiguous. V was shortened by 0 bases and J by 3 bases, with 9 bases between the two germline ends. Per the germline V gene, CDR1 is LGHNA and CDR2 is YSLEER. The CDR3 extends over 15 amino acids. The CDR3 reads CASSQDLPLYNEQFF. CDR3 DNA: TGCGCCAGCAGCCAAGATCTCCCTCTCTACAATGAGCAGTTCTTC.

This clonotype came up a few times. The genes are TRBV7-2 and TRBJ2-1; 9 bases line up with TRBD1. The ends lost 4 bases at V and 10 bases at J; junction bases unmatched: 11. Germline values: CDR1 SGHTA, CDR2 FQGNSA. This CDR3 has 15 amino acids. The CDR3, as DNA: TGTGCCAGCAGCTCGGGGACAGGGACCTTTTGGGAGCAGTTCTTC. Its protein product is CASSSGTGTFWEQFF.

This clonotype was seen more than once but under ten times. This chain uses TRBV7-2 with TRBJ2-7; D uncertain. The V and J ends lost 5 bases and 9 bases respectively, with 14 bases between them. The CDR3 has 12 residues. Germline CDR1 SGHTA, CDR2 FQGNSA. CDR3 in amino acids: CASSAPLVRQYF. The CDR3, as DNA: TGTGCCAGCAGCGCGCCCCTAGTCCGGCAGTACTTC.

This rearrangement joins TRBV7-2 to TRBJ1-4; the D gene is possibly TRBD1 (6 bases). This CDR3 has 15 residues. V shed 5 bases and J shed 4 bases, with 14 bases lying between them. From germline, CDR1 is SGHTA and CDR2 FQGNSA. The CDR3 DNA reads TGTGCCAGCAGCCAACAGGGCCTTAGTAATGAAAAACTGTTTTTT. It specifies CASSQQGLSNEKLFF.

V and J are TRBV6-1 and TRBJ1-2; 9 bases are shared with TRBD1. Germline CDR1 and CDR2: MNHNS and SASEGT. The CDR3 runs to 14 residues. With 6 bases clipped from V and 5 bases from J, the junction kept 7 bases outside the gene matches. The CDR3 nucleotides are TGTGCCAGCAGGGACAGGGACAGGGATTATGGCTACACCTTC. Protein: CASRDRDRDYGYTF.

The genes are TRBV7-2 and TRBJ2-1; weak D call: TRBD2 (7 bases). CDR1 is SGHTA and CDR2 is FQGNSA in the germline V gene. Trimming left V 2 bases short and J 7 bases short, with 18 bases between. This CDR3 comprises 16 residues. The CDR3 DNA reads TGTGCCAGCAGCTTAACGACGGGGGGCGGAGGTAATGAGCAGTTCTTC. Its protein product is CASSLTTGGGGNEQFF. Based on the CDR3 plus reference TRBV7-2 and TRBJ2-1, the full variable domain is GAGVSQSPSNKVTEKGKDVELRCDPISGHTALYWYRQSLGQGLEFLIYFQGNSAPDKSGLPSDRFSAERTGGSVSTLTIQRTQQEDSAVYLCASSLTTGGGGNEQFFGPGTRLTVL.

Points on this clonotype: Mismatch with germline at one junction end may stem from a read error. The rearrangement joins TRBV7-8 to TRBJ2-1, with 9 bases aligning to TRBD2. The CDR3 has 17 residues. Germline V CDR1 and CDR2: SGHVS, FQNEAQ. The CDR3 sequence: CASSLAWAGGTLNEQFF. In DNA form, the CDR3 reads TGTGCCAGCAGCCTAGCATGGGCGGGGGGGACTTTAAATGAGCAGTTCTTC.

This sequence joins TRBV6-1 and TRBJ1-6, with D uncertain. Deletions cut 2 bases from V and 9 bases from J, with 11 bases between. Per germline, CDR1 MNHNS and CDR2 SASEGT. This CDR3 spans 14 amino acids. The DNA for the CDR3 is TGTGCCAGCAGTGAATCCGGGAATAGTTCACCCCTCCACTTT. This translates into CASSESGNSSPLHF.